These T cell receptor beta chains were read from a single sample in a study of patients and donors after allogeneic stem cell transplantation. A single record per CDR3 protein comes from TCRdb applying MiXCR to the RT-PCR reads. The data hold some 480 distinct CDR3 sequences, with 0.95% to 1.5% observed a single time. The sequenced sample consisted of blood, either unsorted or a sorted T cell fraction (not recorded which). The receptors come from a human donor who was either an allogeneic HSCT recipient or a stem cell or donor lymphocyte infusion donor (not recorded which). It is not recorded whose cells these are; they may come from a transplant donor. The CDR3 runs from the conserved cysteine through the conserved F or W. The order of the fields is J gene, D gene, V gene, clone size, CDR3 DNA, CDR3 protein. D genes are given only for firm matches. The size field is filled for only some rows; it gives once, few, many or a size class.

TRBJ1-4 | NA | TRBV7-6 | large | TGTGCCAGCAGCCTCGACAGGATCAATGAAAAACTGTTTTTT | CASSLDRINEKLFF
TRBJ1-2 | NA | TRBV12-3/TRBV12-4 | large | TGTGCCAGCAGTTTAGGGAGGGACAAGAAAGGCTATGGCTACACCTTC | CASSLGRDKKGYGYTF
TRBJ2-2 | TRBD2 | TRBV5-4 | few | TGTGCAGGGGTAGCGGGAGGAGGAACCGGGGAGCTGTTTTTT | CAGVAGGGTGELFF
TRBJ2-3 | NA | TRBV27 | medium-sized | TGTGCCAGCAGACCTATAGACGCAGATACGCAGTATTTT | CASRPIDADTQYF
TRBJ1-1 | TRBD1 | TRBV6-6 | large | TGTGCCAGCAGTGCAGGGGGCCTGAACACTGAAGCTTTCTTT | CASSAGGLNTEAFF
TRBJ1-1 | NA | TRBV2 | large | TGTGCCAGACCCCTTGGGGGGAACCCCTCGACTGAAGCTTTCTTT | CARPLGGNPSTEAFF
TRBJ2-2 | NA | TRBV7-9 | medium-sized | TGTGCCAGCAGCTTAGGCCAACAGGGAATTGCGGTCGGGGAGCTGTTTTTT | CASSLGQQGIAVGELFF
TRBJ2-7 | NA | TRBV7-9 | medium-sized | TGTGCCAGCAGCTTATCTTACGAGCAGTACTTC | CASSLSYEQYF
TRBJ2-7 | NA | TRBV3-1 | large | TGTGCCAGCAGCCAAGAATGGGAAGCGACCTACGAGCAGTACTTC | CASSQEWEATYEQYF
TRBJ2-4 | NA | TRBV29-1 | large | TGCAGCGTTTTTAGGGAAAACATTCAGTACTTC | CSVFRENIQYF
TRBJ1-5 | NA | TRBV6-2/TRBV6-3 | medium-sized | TGTGCCAGCAGTTCGTCGGACGAGAGCAATCAGCCCCAGCATTTT | CASSSSDESNQPQHF
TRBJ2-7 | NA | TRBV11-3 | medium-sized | TGTGCCAGCAGTCACCACATGGGTCTTGATGAGAACGAGCAGTACTTC | CASSHHMGLDENEQYF
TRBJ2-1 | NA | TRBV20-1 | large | TGCAGTGCTGCCGGACAGACTAGGAATGAGCAGTTCTTC | CSAAGQTRNEQFF
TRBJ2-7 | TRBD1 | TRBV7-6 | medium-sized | TGTGCCAGCAGCTACTCAGGGGGCTCGAACGAGCAGTACTTC | CASSYSGGSNEQYF
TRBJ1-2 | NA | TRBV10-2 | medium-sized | TGCGCCAGCTCCGATAGCGCTGGCTACACCTTC | CASSDSAGYTF
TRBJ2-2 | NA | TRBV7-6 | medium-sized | TGTGCCAGCAGTCAGACAAACACCGGGGAGCTGTTTTTT | CASSQTNTGELFF
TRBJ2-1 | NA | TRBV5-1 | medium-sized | TGCGCCAGCAGCTTGCTAGCTTTGGATGAGCAGTTCTTC | CASSLLALDEQFF
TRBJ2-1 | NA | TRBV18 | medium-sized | TGTGCCAGCTCGCTCGACCCAGAGCAGTTCTTC | CASSLDPEQFF
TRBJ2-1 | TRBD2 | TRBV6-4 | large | TGTGCCAGCAGTACTAGCGGGGAGGAGAATGAGCAGTTCTTC | CASSTSGEENEQFF
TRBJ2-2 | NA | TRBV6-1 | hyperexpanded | TGTGCCAGCAGTGAACCACCCGGGGAGCTGTTTTTT | CASSEPPGELFF
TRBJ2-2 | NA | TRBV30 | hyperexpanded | TGTGCCTGGAGCGAACCCAGAGGACTATCCGATTGGAACACCGGGGAGCTGTTTTTT | CAWSEPRGLSDWNTGELFF
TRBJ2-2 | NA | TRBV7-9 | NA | TGTGCCAGCGTCGTTATAGACCCACAAGGAACCGGGGAGCTGTTTTTT | CASVVIDPQGTGELFF
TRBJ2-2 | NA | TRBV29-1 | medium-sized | TGCAGCGTTGGGGCAGGGTTGGACACCGGGGAGCTGTTTTTT | CSVGAGLDTGELFF
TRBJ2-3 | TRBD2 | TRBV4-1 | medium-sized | TGCGCCAGCAGCCAAGGGCAGGGGACTAGCTCGCAGTATTTT | CASSQGQGTSSQYF
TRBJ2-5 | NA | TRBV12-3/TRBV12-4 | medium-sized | TGTGCCAGCCTTCGCGGGGTCCAAGAGACCCAGTACTTC | CASLRGVQETQYF
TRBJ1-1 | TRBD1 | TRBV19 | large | TGTGCCAGTAGTACTGGACAGGGTTTCGTGAACACTGAAGCTTTCTTT | CASSTGQGFVNTEAFF
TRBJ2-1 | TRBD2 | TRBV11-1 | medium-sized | TGTGCCAGCAGTAGGGTAGCGGGAGTGGCCTACAATGAGCAGTTCTTC | CASSRVAGVAYNEQFF
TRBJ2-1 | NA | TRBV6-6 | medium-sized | TGTGCCAGCACCCTAGCCCATGAGCAGTTCTTC | CASTLAHEQFF
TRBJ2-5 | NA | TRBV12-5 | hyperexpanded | TGTGCTAGTGGTCCCTCGACCCTGGCGGAGACCCAGTACTTC | CASGPSTLAETQYF
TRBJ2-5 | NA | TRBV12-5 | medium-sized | TGTGCTAGTGGTTTGGTAAACTCCCAAGAGACCCAGTACTTC | CASGLVNSQETQYF
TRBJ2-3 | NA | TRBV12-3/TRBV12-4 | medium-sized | TGTGCCAGCAGTTTGGGTATAGATACGCAGTATTTT | CASSLGIDTQYF
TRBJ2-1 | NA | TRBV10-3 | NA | TGTGCCATCAGTGAGCGGGGGGACACGAAGAGGGAGGATGAGCAGTTCTTC | CAISERGDTKREDEQFF